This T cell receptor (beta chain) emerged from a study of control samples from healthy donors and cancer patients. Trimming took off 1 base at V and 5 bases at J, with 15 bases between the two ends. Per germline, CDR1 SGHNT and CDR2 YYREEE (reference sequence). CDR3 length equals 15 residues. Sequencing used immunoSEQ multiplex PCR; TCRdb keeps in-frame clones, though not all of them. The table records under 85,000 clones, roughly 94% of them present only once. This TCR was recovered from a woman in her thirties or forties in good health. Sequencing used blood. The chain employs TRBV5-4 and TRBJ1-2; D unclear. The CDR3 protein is CASSLLGTVGYGYTF. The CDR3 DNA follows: TGTGCCAGCAGCTTGCTTGGCACGGTCGGGTATGGCTACACCTTC.